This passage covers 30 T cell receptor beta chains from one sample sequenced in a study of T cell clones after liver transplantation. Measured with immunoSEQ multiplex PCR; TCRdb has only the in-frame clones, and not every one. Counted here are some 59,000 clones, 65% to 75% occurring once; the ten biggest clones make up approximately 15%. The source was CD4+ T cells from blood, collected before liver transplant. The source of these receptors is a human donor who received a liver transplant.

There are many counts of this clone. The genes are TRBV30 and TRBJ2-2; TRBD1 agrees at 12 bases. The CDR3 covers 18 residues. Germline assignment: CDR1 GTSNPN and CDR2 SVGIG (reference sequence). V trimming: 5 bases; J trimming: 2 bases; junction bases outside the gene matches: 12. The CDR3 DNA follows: TGTGCCTGGCACCCCGGGACAGGGGGCACGGTCAACACCGGGGAGCTGTTTTTT. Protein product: CAWHPGTGGTVNTGELFF.

CDR3 sequence reads: CASSLGHQGGEQYF. The CDR3 nucleotides read TGTGCCAGCAGCTTAGGGCACCAGGGAGGGGAGCAGTACTTC. This chain uses TRBV7-2 with TRBJ2-7; TRBD2 aligns across 7 bases. After removal of 1 base from V and 7 bases from J, the junction contained 7 bases not matched to a gene. Germline values: CDR1 SGHTA, CDR2 FQGNSA. This CDR3 has 14 amino acids.

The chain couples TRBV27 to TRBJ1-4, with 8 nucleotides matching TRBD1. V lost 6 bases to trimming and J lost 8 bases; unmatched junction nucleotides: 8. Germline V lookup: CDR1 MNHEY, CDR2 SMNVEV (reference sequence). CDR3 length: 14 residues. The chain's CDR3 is CASRRQGKDEKLFF. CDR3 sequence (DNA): TGTGCCAGCAGGCGACAGGGGAAGGACGAAAAACTGTTTTTT.

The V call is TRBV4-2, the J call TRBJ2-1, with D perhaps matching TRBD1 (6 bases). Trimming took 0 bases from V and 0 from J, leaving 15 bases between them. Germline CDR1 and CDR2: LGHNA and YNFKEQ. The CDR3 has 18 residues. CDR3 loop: CASSQDQVGARSYNEQFF. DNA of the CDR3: TGTGCCAGCAGCCAAGATCAGGTGGGGGCCCGCTCCTACAATGAGCAGTTCTTC.

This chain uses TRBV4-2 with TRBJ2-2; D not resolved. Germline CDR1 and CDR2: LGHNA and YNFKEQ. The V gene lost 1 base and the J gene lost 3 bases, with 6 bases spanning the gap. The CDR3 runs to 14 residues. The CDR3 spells CASSQVIDTGELFF. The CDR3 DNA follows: TGTGCCAGCAGCCAAGTTATCGACACCGGGGAGCTGTTTTTT.

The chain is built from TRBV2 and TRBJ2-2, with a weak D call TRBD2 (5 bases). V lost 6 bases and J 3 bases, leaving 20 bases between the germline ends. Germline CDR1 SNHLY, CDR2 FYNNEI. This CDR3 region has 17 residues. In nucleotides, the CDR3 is TGTGCCAGCAGGGACGGTAGCGCTCGTGGTCACACCGGGGAGCTGTTTTTT. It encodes CASRDGSARGHTGELFF.

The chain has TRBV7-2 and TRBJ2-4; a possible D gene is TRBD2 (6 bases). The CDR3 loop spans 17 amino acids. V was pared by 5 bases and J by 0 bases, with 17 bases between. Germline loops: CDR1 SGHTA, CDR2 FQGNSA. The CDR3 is CASSLRDSILAKNIQYF. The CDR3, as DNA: TGTGCCAGCAGCCTCCGGGACTCCATACTAGCCAAAAACATTCAGTACTTC.

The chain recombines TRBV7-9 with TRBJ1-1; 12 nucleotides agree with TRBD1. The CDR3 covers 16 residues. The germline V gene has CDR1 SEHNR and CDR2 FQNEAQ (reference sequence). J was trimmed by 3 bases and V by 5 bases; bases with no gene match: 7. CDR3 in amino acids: CASSLGTGGGYTEAFF. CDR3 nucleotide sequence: TGTGCCAGCAGCCTTGGGACAGGGGGCGGTTACACTGAAGCTTTCTTT.

CDR3 coding DNA: TGTGCCACCAGCAGAGGTGGGGATGGGGCAGCAAATCAGTACTTC. It translates to CATSRGGDGAANQYF. This chain joins TRBV15 and TRBJ2-4; possible D gene TRBD1, 5 bases. Trimming removed 1 base at V and 12 bases at J, with 19 bases between. Germline CDR1 is LNHNV and CDR2 is YYDKDF (reference sequence). The CDR3 sequence is 15 residues long.

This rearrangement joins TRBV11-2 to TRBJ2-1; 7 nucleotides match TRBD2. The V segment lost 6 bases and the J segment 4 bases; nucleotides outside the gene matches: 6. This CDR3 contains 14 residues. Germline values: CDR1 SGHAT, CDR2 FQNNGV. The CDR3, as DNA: TGTGCCAGCAGTCCGGGACTACTTTACAATGAGCAGTTCTTC. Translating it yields CASSPGLLYNEQFF.

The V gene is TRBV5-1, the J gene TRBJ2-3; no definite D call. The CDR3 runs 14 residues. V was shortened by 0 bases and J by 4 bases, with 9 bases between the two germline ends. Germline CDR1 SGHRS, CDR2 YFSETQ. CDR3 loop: CASSLGVTADTQYF. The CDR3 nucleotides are TGCGCCAGCAGCTTGGGAGTTACCGCAGATACGCAGTATTTT. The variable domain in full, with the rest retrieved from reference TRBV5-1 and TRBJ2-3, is KAGVTQTPRYLIKTRGQQVTLSCSPISGHRSVSWYQQTPGQGLQFLFEYFSETQRNKGNFPGRFSGRQFSNSRSEMNVSTLELGDSALYLCASSLGVTADTQYFGPGTRLTVL.

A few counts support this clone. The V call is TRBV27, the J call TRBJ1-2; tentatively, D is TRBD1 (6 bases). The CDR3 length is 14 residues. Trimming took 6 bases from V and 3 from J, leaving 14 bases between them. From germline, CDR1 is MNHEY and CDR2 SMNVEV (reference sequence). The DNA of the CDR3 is TGTGCCAGCAGGAAGGGGGTCGGTGACTATGGCTACACCTTC. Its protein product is CASRKGVGDYGYTF.

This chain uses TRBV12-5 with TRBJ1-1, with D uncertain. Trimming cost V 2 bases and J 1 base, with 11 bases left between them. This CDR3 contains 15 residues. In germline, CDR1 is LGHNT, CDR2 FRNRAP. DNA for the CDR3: TGTGCTAGTGGTTTGAGCCAGGCAGGGAACACTGAAGCTTTCTTT. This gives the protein CASGLSQAGNTEAFF.

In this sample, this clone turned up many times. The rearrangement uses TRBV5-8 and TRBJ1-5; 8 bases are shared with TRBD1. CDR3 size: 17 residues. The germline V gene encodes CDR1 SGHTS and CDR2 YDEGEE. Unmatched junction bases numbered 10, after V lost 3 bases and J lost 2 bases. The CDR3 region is CASSWRVDRVGNQPQHF. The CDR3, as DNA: TGTGCCAGCAGCTGGAGGGTGGACAGGGTTGGCAATCAGCCCCAGCATTTT.

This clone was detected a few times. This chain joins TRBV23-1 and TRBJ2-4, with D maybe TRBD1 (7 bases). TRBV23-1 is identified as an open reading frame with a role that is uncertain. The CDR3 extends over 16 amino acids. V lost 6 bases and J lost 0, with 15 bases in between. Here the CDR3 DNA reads TGCGCCAGCAGATCTCCAGGGGGGACAGCCAAAAACATTCAGTACTTC. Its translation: CASRSPGGTAKNIQYF.

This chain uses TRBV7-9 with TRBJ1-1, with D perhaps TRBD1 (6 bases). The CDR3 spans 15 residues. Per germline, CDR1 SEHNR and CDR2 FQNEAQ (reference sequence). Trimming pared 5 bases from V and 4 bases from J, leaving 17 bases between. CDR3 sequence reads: CASSLVGGQVTEAFF. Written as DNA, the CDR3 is TGTGCCAGCAGCCTCGTGGGGGGGCAAGTCACTGAAGCTTTCTTT. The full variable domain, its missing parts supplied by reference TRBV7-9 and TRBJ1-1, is DTGVSQNPRHKITKRGQNVTFRCDPISEHNRLYWYRQTLGQGPEFLTYFQNEAQLEKSRLLSDRFSAERPKGSFSTLEIQRTEQGDSAMYLCASSLVGGQVTEAFFGQGTRLTVV.

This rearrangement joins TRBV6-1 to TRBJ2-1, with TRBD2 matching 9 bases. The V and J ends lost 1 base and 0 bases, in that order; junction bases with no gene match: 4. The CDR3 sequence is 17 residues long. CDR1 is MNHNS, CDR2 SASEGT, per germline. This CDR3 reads CASSEGAGGRSYNEQFF. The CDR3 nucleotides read TGTGCCAGCAGTGAAGGAGCGGGGGGTCGCTCCTACAATGAGCAGTTCTTC.

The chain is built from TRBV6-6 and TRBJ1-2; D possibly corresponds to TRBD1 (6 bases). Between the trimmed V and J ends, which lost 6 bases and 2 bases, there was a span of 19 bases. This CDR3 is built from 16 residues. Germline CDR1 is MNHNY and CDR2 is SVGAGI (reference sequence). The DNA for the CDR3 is TGTGCCAGCAGACCTACACAGGGCGGGAGAAACTATGGCTACACCTTC. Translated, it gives CASRPTQGGRNYGYTF.

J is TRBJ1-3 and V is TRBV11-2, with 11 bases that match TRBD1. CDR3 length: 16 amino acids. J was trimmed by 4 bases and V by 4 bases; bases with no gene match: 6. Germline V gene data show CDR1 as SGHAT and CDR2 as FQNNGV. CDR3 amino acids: CASSSLRDRGGNTIYF. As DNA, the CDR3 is TGTGCCAGCAGCTCCCTCCGGGACAGGGGGGGAAACACCATATATTTT.

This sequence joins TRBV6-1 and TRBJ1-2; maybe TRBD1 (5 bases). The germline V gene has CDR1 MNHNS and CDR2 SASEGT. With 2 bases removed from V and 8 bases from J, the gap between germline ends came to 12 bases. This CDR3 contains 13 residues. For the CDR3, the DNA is TGTGCCAGCAGTGAAAGTGGAGGGACCGGCTACACCTTC. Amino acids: CASSESGGTGYTF.

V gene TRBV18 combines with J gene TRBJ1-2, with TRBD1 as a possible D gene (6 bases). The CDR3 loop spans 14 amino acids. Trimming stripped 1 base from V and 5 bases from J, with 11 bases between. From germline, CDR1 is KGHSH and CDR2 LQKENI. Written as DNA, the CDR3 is TGTGCCAGCTCACCACAGGACAGAGGATATGGCTACACCTTC. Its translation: CASSPQDRGYGYTF.

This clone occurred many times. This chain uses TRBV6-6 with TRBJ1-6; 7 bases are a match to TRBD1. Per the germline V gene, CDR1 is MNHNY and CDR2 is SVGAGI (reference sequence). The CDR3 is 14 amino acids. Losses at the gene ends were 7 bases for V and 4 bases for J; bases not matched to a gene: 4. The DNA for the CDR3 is TGTGCCAGCAAGGGGACAGAGTATAATTCACCCCTCCACTTT. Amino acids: CASKGTEYNSPLHF.

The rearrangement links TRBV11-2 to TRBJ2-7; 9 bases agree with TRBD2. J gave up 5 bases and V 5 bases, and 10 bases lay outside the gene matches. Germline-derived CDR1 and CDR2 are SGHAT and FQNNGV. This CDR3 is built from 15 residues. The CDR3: CASSVGRGGRDEQYF. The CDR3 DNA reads TGTGCCAGCAGCGTAGGGCGGGGGGGCCGAGACGAGCAGTACTTC.

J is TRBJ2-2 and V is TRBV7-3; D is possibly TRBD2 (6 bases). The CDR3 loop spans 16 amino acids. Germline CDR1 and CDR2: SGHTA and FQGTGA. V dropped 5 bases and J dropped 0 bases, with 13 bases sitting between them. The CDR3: CASSLDGGANTGELFF. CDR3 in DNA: TGTGCCAGCAGCCTGGACGGGGGAGCGAACACCGGGGAGCTGTTTTTT.

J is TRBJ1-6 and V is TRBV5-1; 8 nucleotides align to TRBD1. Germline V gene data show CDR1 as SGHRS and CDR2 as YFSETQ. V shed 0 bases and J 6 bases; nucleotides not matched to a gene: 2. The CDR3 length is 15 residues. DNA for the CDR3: TGCGCCAGCAGCTTGGGGACAGGGCGTAATTCACCCCTCCACTTT. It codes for CASSLGTGRNSPLHF.

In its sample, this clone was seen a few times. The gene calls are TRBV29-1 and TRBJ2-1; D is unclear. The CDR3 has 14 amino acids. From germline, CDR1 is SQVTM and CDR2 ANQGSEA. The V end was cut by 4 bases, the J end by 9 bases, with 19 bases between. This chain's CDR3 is CSVASSVSASEQFF. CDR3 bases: TGCAGCGTTGCTTCTAGTGTCTCCGCTTCTGAGCAGTTCTTC.

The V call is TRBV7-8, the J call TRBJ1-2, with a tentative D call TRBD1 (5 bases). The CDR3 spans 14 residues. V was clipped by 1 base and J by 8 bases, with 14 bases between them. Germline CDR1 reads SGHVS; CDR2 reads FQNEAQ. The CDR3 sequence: CASSLGRNQGGYTF. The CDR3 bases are TGTGCCAGCAGCTTAGGACGTAACCAGGGAGGCTACACCTTC.

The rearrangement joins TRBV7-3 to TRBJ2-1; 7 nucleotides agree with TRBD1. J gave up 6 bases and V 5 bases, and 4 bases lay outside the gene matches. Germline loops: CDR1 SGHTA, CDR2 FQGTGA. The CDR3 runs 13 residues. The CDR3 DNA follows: TGTGCCAGCAGCGTAGACAGGGTCAATGAGCAGTTCTTC. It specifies CASSVDRVNEQFF.

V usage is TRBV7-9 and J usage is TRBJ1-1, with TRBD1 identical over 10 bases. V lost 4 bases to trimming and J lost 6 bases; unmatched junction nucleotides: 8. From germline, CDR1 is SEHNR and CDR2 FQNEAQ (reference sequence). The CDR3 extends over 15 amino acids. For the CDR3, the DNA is TGTGCCAGCAGCTCAGTGGGACAGGGGTGGGCTGAAGCTTTCTTT. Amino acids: CASSSVGQGWAEAFF.

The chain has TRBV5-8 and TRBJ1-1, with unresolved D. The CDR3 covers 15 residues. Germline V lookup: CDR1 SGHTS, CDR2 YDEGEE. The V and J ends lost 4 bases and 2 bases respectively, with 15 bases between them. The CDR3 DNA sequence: TGTGCCAGCAGCGGTGGGCCATTGGGCAACACTGAAGCTTTCTTT. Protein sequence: CASSGGPLGNTEAFF.